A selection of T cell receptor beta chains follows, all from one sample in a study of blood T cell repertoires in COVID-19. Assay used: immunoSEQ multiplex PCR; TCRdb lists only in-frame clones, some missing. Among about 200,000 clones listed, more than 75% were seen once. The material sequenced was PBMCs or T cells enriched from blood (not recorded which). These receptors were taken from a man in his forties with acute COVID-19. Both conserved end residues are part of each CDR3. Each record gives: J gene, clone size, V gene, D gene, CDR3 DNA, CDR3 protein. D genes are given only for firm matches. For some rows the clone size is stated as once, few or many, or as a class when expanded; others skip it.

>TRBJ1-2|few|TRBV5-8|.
TGTGCCAGCAGCTCCCGCGGGAGGGCGGGTGGCTACACCTTC
CASSSRGRAGGYTF
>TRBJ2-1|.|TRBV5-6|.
TGTGCCAGCAGCTTAGGCGGGAAGGGGACCTACAATGAGCAGTTCTTC
CASSLGGKGTYNEQFF
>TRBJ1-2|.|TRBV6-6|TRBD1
TGTGCCAGCAGTCCTACAGGGGCGGGCGGCTACACCTTC
CASSPTGAGGYTF
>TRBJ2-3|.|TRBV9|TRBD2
TGTGCCAGCGGGACTAGCGTGACAGATACGCAGTATTTT
CASGTSVTDTQYF
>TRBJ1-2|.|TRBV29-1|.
TGCAGCGTTGCCCAGGGAACGGATGGCTACACCTTC
CSVAQGTDGYTF
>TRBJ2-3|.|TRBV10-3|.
TGTGCCATCAGTGAGTCTCTTACAGATACGCAGTATTTT
CAISESLTDTQYF
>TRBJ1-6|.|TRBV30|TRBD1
TGTGCCTGGAGTAGGACAGGGCTTAATTCACCCCTCCACTTT
CAWSRTGLNSPLHF
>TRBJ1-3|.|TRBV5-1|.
TGCGCCAGCAGCCCCCGGGAGAGGGGAGACACCATATATTTT
CASSPRERGDTIYF
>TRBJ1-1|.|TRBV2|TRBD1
TGTGCCAGCAGTCCCCGGACAGGCCTCGGGTCTGAAGCTTTCTTT
CASSPRTGLGSEAFF
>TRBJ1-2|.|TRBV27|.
TGTGCCAGCAGTTTATCGCGGACGGGACTTTATGGCTACACCTTC
CASSLSRTGLYGYTF
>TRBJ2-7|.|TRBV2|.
TGTGCCAGCCGGGTTCTCCTTTCCTACGAGCAGTACTTC
CASRVLLSYEQYF
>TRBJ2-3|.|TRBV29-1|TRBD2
TGCAGCCCCGCCGGGGCGGGAGGGCCAAATACAGATACGCAGTATTTT
CSPAGAGGPNTDTQYF
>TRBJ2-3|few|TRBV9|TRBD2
TGTGCCAGCAGCGAGCCCGGGTTAGCGGGAGGGATACACACAGATACGCAGTATTTT
CASSEPGLAGGIHTDTQYF
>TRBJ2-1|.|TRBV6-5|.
TGTGCCAGCAGGCCCCGGGACATTCTCTACAATGAGCAGTTCTTC
CASRPRDILYNEQFF
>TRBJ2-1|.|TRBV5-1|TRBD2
TGCGCCAGCAGCTTGCAACTAGCGGGAGCTCGGAATGAGCAGTTCTTC
CASSLQLAGARNEQFF
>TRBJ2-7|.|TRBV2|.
TGTGCCAGCAGAGCGGACCGATCCTACGAGCAGTACTTC
CASRADRSYEQYF
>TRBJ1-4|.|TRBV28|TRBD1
TGTGCCAGCAGACCCCTTGGGACAGGACCTTATGAAAAACTGTTTTTT
CASRPLGTGPYEKLFF
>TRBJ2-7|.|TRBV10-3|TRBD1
TGTGCCATCAGGCCGACAGGGTCCTACGAGCAGTACTTC
CAIRPTGSYEQYF
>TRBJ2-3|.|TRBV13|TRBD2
TGTGCCAGCAGCTTAGTTGGCGGGAGCATGCAGTATTTT
CASSLVGGSMQYF
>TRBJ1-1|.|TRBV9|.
TGTGCCAGCAGCGTAGCCGGGATGGGCGAAACTGAAGCTTTCTTT
CASSVAGMGETEAFF
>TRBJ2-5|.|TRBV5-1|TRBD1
TGCGCCAGCAGCTTGACAGGGGAAAGAGAGACCCAGTACTTC
CASSLTGERETQYF
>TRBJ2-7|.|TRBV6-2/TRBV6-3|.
TGTGCCAGCAGTTTCGGACAGACCTACGAGCAGTACTTC
CASSFGQTYEQYF
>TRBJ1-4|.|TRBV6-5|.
TGTGCCAGCAATGGGGCCGTAACTAATGAAAAACTGTTTTTT
CASNGAVTNEKLFF
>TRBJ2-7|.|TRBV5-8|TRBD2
TGTGCCAGCAGCCGACTAGCGGGGACCTACGAGCAGTACTTC
CASSRLAGTYEQYF
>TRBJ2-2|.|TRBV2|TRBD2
TGTGCCAGCAGTGAACGCGTCAGCGGGAGGACTGACGGGGAGCTGTTTTTT
CASSERVSGRTDGELFF
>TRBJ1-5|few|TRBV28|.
TGTGCCAGCAGTTTACGGGATCATCAGCCCCAGCATTTT
CASSLRDHQPQHF
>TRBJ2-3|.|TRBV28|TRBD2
TGTGCCAGCAGCCCGGGGGGAGGGGATACGCAGTATTTT
CASSPGGGDTQYF
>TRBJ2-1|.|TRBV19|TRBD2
TGTGCCAGTAGTCGGGGGGGCAGAGCGGGGAAGCAGTTCTTC
CASSRGGRAGKQFF